This T cell receptor beta chain was sequenced for a study of blood T cell repertoires in COVID-19. The germline V gene has CDR1 MGHRA and CDR2 YSYEKL. The trim removed 1 base at V and 1 base at J, leaving 6 bases unmatched. The length of the CDR3 is 16 residues. As originally analysed: Scientists estimated how many nucleated cells there were by amplifying reference gene primers. The method was immunoSEQ multiplex PCR; TCRdb's version includes in-frame clones alone and lacks a portion of them. The D gene and trimming were derived from the DNA, and the V and J assignments and clone size from that table. The repertoire holds more than 250,000 clones, around 92% seen once, with 5% to 7% in the top ten.

The specimen sequenced was peripheral blood. This chain joins TRBV4-1 and TRBJ1-1; TRBD1 aligns across 7 bases. The sequence derives from a man aged 18 to 29 who had recovered from COVID-19. The CDR3 bases are TGCGCCAGCAGCCAAGCTTCTGGGACAGCGAACACTGAAGCTTTCTTT. Translation gives CASSQASGTANTEAFF.